This T cell receptor beta chain comes out of a study of blood T cell repertoires in COVID-19. Study background: Nucleic acid was either cDNA or gDNA, and it came from T cells, B-cell-depleted T cells, or PBMCs.

Profiling relied on immunoSEQ multiplex PCR, and the TCRdb table lists in-frame clones only, not all of them. The sample holds under 350,000 clones, 86% seen once. All enrollees were roughly 18 to 89 years old and from 20 to 25 US areas. The CDR3 is 16 residues long. V was cut by 3 bases and J by 10 bases, with 21 bases left in between. In germline, CDR1 is KGHSH, CDR2 LQKENI. This chain links TRBV18 with TRBJ1-4; D remains unclear. Material: PBMCs or T cells enriched from blood (not recorded which). This TCR came from a woman aged 40 to 49 with acute COVID-19. Here the CDR3 reads CASSPFEGAVEGKLFF. CDR3 DNA sequence: TGTGCCAGCTCACCTTTTGAGGGTGCGGTGGAGGGAAAACTGTTTTTT.